This T cell receptor (beta chain) was sequenced for a study of OX40 agonist ivuxolimab in advanced cancers. The repertoire was sequenced with immunoSEQ multiplex PCR; TCRdb's copy has only in-frame clones and lacks some. The table includes 55,000 to 70,000 clones, 80% to 85% detected once. The CDR3 runs to 14 residues. V was pared by 4 bases and J by 0 bases, with 7 bases between. The germline gives CDR1 ENHRY, CDR2 SYGVKD. The genes are TRBV10-3 and TRBJ1-5; D gene unclear. This clonotype was sampled from an adult with an advanced solid tumor such as melanoma, head and neck, liver or kidney cancer. The specimen was CD4+ or CD8+ T cells sorted from blood, collected in a trial of the OX40 agonist ivuxolimab. The DNA for the CDR3 is TGTGCCATCAGTGTGGGAAATAGCAATCAGCCCCAGCATTTT. As protein: CAISVGNSNQPQHF.